Sequencing of this T cell receptor beta chain was carried out in a study of Ad26.COV2.S vaccination and SARS-CoV-2 variants. Study in general: Participants got Ad26.COV2.S intramuscularly, once or twice 56 days apart. Study-wide findings and caveats: Comparable non-spike TCR breadth was observed in vaccine and placebo recipients. Assessments of TCR breadth and depth may have underestimated the total T cell responses.

The assay was immunoSEQ multiplex PCR, and TCRdb's table has in-frame clones only and misses some. In the table there are roughly 320,000 clones, 70% to 90% of which are singletons. The V gene end was trimmed by 6 bases and the J gene end by 2 bases; junction bases not matched to a gene: 10. Germline V gene lookup returns CDR1 MNHEY and CDR2 SVGEGT. The CDR3 extends over 17 amino acids. Concerning this clone itself: What it binds is not known.

Documented treatment: roughly 20 received Ad26.COV2.S at low or high dose, single or two shots; 5 received placebo; per-sample allocation not given. Repertoires come from day 63 after the first vaccine or placebo injection. An adult aged 18-55 years in Boston served as the donor. The chain uses TRBV6-2 or TRBV6-3 and TRBJ2-5; 12 positions agree with TRBD2. The sequence was collected from a person between 18 and 59 years old who received the Ad26.COV2.S COVID-19 vaccine or a placebo. This specimen was peripheral blood, taken in a trial of Ad26.COV2.S vaccine versus placebo. Here the CDR3 DNA reads TGTGCCAGCAGCACTAAACGACTAGCGGGGGTACAAGAGACCCAGTACTTC. Amino acid sequence: CASSTKRLAGVQETQYF.